The rows below give T cell receptor beta chains drawn from one sample of a study of T cells of healthy individuals. TCRdb fed the 5' RACE reads into MiXCR, producing one record per CDR3 protein. The sample includes around 100,000 distinct CDR3 sequences, approximately 15% of them seen just once. These receptors all stem from a human donor in good health. CDR3s include the opening cysteine and the closing phenylalanine or tryptophan. D genes are given only for firm matches. Expanded clones get a size class; other rows say once, few or many, or leave the size out.

size	length	V	D	J	DNA	CDR3
-	12	TRBV28	-	TRBJ2-4	TGTGCCAGCAGTGAAACAGGGCGCATTCAGTACTTC	CASSETGRIQYF
many	14	TRBV5-1	TRBD1	TRBJ2-7	TGCGCCAGCAGCTTGGTGGGACAGGACTACGAGCAGTACTTC	CASSLVGQDYEQYF
-	16	TRBV6-5	-	TRBJ2-6	TGTGCCAGCAGTTACTCGATAGGGTCTGGGGCCAACGTCCTGACTTTC	CASSYSIGSGANVLTF
-	15	TRBV10-3	TRBD1	TRBJ2-2	TGTGCCATCACCTCCGGACAGGGCGGTACCGGGGAGCTGTTTTTT	CAITSGQGGTGELFF
-	13	TRBV6-5	-	TRBJ2-3	TGTGCCAGCAGAAAAGTGAACACAGATACGCAGTATTTT	CASRKVNTDTQYF
many	14	TRBV6-2/TRBV6-3	-	TRBJ2-1	TGTGCCAGCCGAACTTTTTCCCTTTACAATGAGCAGTTCTTC	CASRTFSLYNEQFF
-	14	TRBV20-1	TRBD1	TRBJ2-1	TGCAGTGCTAGAGGACAGGGGGACTACAATGAGCAGTTCTTC	CSARGQGDYNEQFF
many	12	TRBV12-3/TRBV12-4	-	TRBJ2-7	TGTGCCAGCAGTTTAGTAAGGTACGAGCAGTACTTC	CASSLVRYEQYF
few	12	TRBV5-6	-	TRBJ2-7	TGTGCCAGCAGCGGCTACGGGTACGAGCAGTACTTC	CASSGYGYEQYF
-	11	TRBV20-1	TRBD2	TRBJ2-5	TGTTCCGGGGCGGGAGCAGAGACCCAGTACTTC	CSGAGAETQYF
-	15	TRBV11-1	TRBD2	TRBJ2-1	TGTGCCAGCAGCTCCGGACTAGCGGGGTGGAATGAGCAGTTCTTC	CASSSGLAGWNEQFF
few	15	TRBV11-2	TRBD2	TRBJ2-7	TGTGCCAGCAGCCCACGACTAGCGGGGATCTACGAGCAGTACTTC	CASSPRLAGIYEQYF
many	15	TRBV7-3	TRBD2	TRBJ2-1	TGTGCCAGCAGCTTATCGGGGGGGGCCTACAATGAGCAGTTCTTC	CASSLSGGAYNEQFF
-	16	TRBV9	TRBD1	TRBJ1-6	TGTGCCAGCAGCGCCCACGCGGGACAGGGGAGTTCACCCCTCCACTTT	CASSAHAGQGSSPLHF
once	17	TRBV9	TRBD2	TRBJ2-7	TGTGCCAGCAGCGTAGGGCTGGGACTAGCGGCGACCTACGAGCAGTACTTC	CASSVGLGLAATYEQYF
-	18	TRBV28	TRBD1	TRBJ2-3	TGTGCCAGCAGTTTTTCACCGGGACAGGGTAAAGACACAGATACGCAGTATTTT	CASSFSPGQGKDTDTQYF